This T cell receptor (beta chain) emerged from a study of cytomegalovirus exposure and HLA in healthy donors. Across the whole study: Around 85 million unique TCR sequences came from HLA-typed donors in an early release.

Primers for the PCR totalled 60 Vbeta and 13 Jbeta. Clones were sequenced by immunoSEQ multiplex PCR, and TCRdb holds only the in-frame ones, with some missing. The sample lists roughly 170,000 clones, over 60% occurring once. The specimen sequenced was PBMCs. The receptor was isolated from a woman aged 25 to 45 in good health and CMV-seronegative.

CDR3 in amino acids: CAMATETNEKLFF. The CDR3 bases are TGTGCCATGGCGACAGAAACTAATGAAAAACTGTTTTTT. The V gene is TRBV6-1, the J gene TRBJ1-4; a possible D gene is TRBD1 (5 bases). Germline CDR1 reads MNHNS; CDR2 reads SASEGT. The CDR3 contains 13 residues. V lost 10 bases and J 1 base, leaving 10 bases between the germline ends.